These 5 T cell receptor beta chains originate from one sample sequenced in a study of CD8 T cells in Susac syndrome. Random hexamers were used to reverse transcribe roughly 0.45 to 1 ug of RNA. TCRdb used MiXCR to reprocess the immunoSEQ multiplex PCR reads, holding one entry per CDR3 protein. The sample has tens of thousands of distinct CDR3 sequences, 85% to 95% seen once. Sequencing used CD8+ T cells from PBMCs. Receptor source: a human donor with multiple sclerosis.

V and J are TRBV27 and TRBJ2-2; 7 bases are a match to TRBD2. This CDR3 has 15 amino acids. The V and J ends lost 2 bases and 4 bases, in that order; junction bases with no gene match: 4. Germline CDR1 and CDR2: MNHEY and SMNVEV (reference sequence). The CDR3 region is CASSLGGGATGELFF. CDR3 nucleotide sequence: TGTGCCAGCAGTTTAGGGGGAGGGGCCACCGGGGAGCTGTTTTTT.

The DNA for the CDR3 is TGTGCCAGCACCCGTGGCTGGGGGAACACTGAAGCTTTCTTT. It encodes CASTRGWGNTEAFF. This chain joins TRBV11-2 and TRBJ1-1, with D hard to call. Germline CDR1 and CDR2: SGHAT and FQNNGV. Trimming removed 7 bases at V and 1 base at J, with 13 bases between. This CDR3 contains 14 residues.

This chain uses TRBV5-5 with TRBJ1-5; 11 bases align to TRBD1. Trimming took 5 bases from V and 6 from J; bases not matched to a gene: 4. CDR3 length: 14 residues. Germline V gene sequence: CDR1 SGHKS, CDR2 YYEKEE (reference sequence). The CDR3 loop reads CASSSDRGLQPQHF. CDR3 DNA: TGTGCCAGCAGTTCGGACAGGGGGCTTCAGCCCCAGCATTTT.

V is TRBV28 and J is TRBJ2-5; 8 bases fit TRBD2. CDR3 length: 13 amino acids. Germline CDR1 reads MDHEN; CDR2 reads SYDVKM. CDR3 in DNA: TGTGTCGTTGTGGCGGGGGGCCAAGAGACCCAGTACTTC. It translates to CVVVAGGQETQYF.

This sequence joins TRBV6-1 and TRBJ1-5; the D is unclear. This CDR3 spans 15 amino acids. The V end was cut by 1 base, the J end by 5 bases, with 12 bases between. CDR1 MNHNS and CDR2 SASEGT come from the germline V gene. The CDR3 coding sequence is TGTGCCAGCAGTGAAGGGGGTTCCCTCTATCAGCCCCAGCATTTT. Translating it yields CASSEGGSLYQPQHF.